Listed below are T cell receptor beta chains from one sample, sequenced in a study of cytomegalovirus exposure and HLA in healthy donors. Using immunoSEQ multiplex PCR, the repertoire was profiled, and TCRdb retains in-frame clones only, with some absent. The sample lists about 110,000 clones; roughly nine tenths were seen once. Sequenced input: PBMCs. All receptors derive from a woman aged 18 to 35 in good health and CMV-seronegative. Both conserved end residues are part of each CDR3. The order of the fields is CDR3 protein, CDR3 DNA, D gene, clone size, V gene, J gene. D genes are given only for firm matches. A clone size is listed for some rows: how often the clone was seen (once, few, many), or a class if it is expanded.

CASSPGTSRADTQYF	TGTGCCAGCAGCCCCGGGACTAGCCGGGCAGATACGCAGTATTTT	TRBD2	.	TRBV7-3	TRBJ2-3
CASSGGSRGRSYNEQFF	TGTGCCAGCAGCGGTGGGTCGCGGGGGCGATCCTACAATGAGCAGTTCTTC	.	.	TRBV9	TRBJ2-1
CASSSGGGDEQFF	TGTGCCAGCAGCAGTGGGGGAGGCGATGAGCAGTTCTTC	.	.	TRBV7-9	TRBJ2-1
CASKPTGGPSGYEQYF	TGTGCCAGCAAACCCACAGGGGGACCCTCTGGCTACGAGCAGTACTTC	TRBD1	.	TRBV28	TRBJ2-7
CAWSDSSYEQYF	TGTGCCTGGAGCGACAGCTCCTACGAGCAGTACTTC	.	.	TRBV30	TRBJ2-7
CASSQIGGSTDTQYF	TGTGCCAGCAGTCAGATCGGGGGTAGCACAGATACGCAGTATTTT	.	.	TRBV27	TRBJ2-3
CASSSTTNTDRGYGYTF	TGTGCCAGCAGCTCAACGACCAATACCGACAGGGGCTATGGCTACACCTTC	TRBD1	.	TRBV11-2	TRBJ1-2
CASSGQVQETQYF	TGTGCCAGCAGCGGACAGGTTCAAGAGACCCAGTACTTC	TRBD1	once	TRBV5-6	TRBJ2-5
CASSSDRGRLTGELFF	TGTGCCAGCAGTTCGGACAGGGGGCGGTTGACCGGGGAGCTGTTTTTT	TRBD1	.	TRBV27	TRBJ2-2
CASSLGTGMWETQYF	TGTGCCAGCAGTCTAGGGACAGGGATGTGGGAGACCCAGTACTTC	TRBD1	.	TRBV27	TRBJ2-5
CASSQSGQGNIQYF	TGCGCCAGCAGCCAATCGGGACAGGGGAACATTCAGTACTTC	TRBD1	.	TRBV4-3	TRBJ2-4
CASSLGTAYGYTF	TGCGCCAGCAGCCTGGGGACAGCCTATGGCTACACCTTC	TRBD1	once	TRBV5-1	TRBJ1-2
CASSLVPYSSGNTIYF	TGTGCCAGCAGCTTGGTGCCTTACAGCTCTGGAAACACCATATATTTT	.	.	TRBV5-4	TRBJ1-3
CASSLGGGSFEQYF	TGTGCCAGCAGTTTGGGCGGGGGGTCCTTCGAGCAGTACTTC	TRBD2	.	TRBV28	TRBJ2-7
CASSPGDDEQYF	TGTGCCAGCAGTCCAGGGGATGACGAGCAGTACTTC	.	.	TRBV28	TRBJ2-7
CASGLAGSNEQFF	TGTGCCAGCGGACTAGCGGGCTCCAATGAGCAGTTCTTC	TRBD2	.	TRBV25-1	TRBJ2-1
CASSFQGYNEQFF	TGTGCCAGCAGCTTCCAGGGGTACAATGAGCAGTTCTTC	.	.	TRBV7-3	TRBJ2-1
CSVRQASGNTIYF	TGCAGCGTTAGACAGGCCTCTGGAAACACCATATATTTT	.	.	TRBV29-1	TRBJ1-3
CASSPPGTGLPFF	TGTGCCAGCTCACCACCAGGGACAGGGCTGCCGTTCTTC	TRBD1	.	TRBV18	TRBJ2-1
CASSQGPSGSTDTQYF	TGCGCCAGCAGCCAAGGTCCTAGCGGGAGCACAGATACGCAGTATTTT	TRBD2	.	TRBV4-3	TRBJ2-3
CASSQNYEQYF	TGTGCCAGCAGCCAGAACTACGAGCAGTACTTC	.	.	TRBV5-6	TRBJ2-7
CASSLSSGYYEQYF	TGCGCCAGCAGCTTGAGCAGCGGTTATTACGAGCAGTACTTC	.	.	TRBV5-1	TRBJ2-7
CASSLGRQGEKLFF	TGCGCCAGCAGCTTGGGCCGACAGGGTGAAAAACTGTTTTTT	TRBD1	.	TRBV5-1	TRBJ1-4
CSVAGQPEAFF	TGCAGCGTTGCCGGACAGCCTGAAGCTTTCTTT	.	.	TRBV29-1	TRBJ1-1
CASSYLAGDSYNEQFF	TGTGCCAGCAGTTACCTAGCGGGGGATTCCTACAATGAGCAGTTCTTC	TRBD2	.	TRBV6-5	TRBJ2-1
CAWTGGVGEKLFF	TGTGCCTGGACTGGCGGAGTTGGGGAAAAACTGTTTTTT	.	.	TRBV30	TRBJ1-4
CASSQTGVEKLFF	TGCGCCAGCAGCCAAACAGGGGTAGAAAAACTGTTTTTT	TRBD1	.	TRBV4-3	TRBJ1-4
CASSDPITGGGGDEQFF	TGTGCCAGCAGCGACCCTATTACAGGGGGAGGAGGGGATGAGCAGTTCTTC	TRBD1	.	TRBV7-3	TRBJ2-1
CASSPLGQVSYNEQFF	TGTGCCAGCAGCCCCTTGGGACAGGTTTCCTACAATGAGCAGTTCTTC	TRBD1	.	TRBV5-8	TRBJ2-1
CASSLFGTGGDKNIQYF	TGTGCCAGCAGTTTATTTGGGACAGGGGGGGACAAAAACATTCAGTACTTC	TRBD1	.	TRBV28	TRBJ2-4
CASSDSSGSSYEQYF	TGTGCCAGCAGTGACTCTAGCGGGAGCTCCTACGAGCAGTACTTC	TRBD2	few	TRBV6-4	TRBJ2-7
CASSLQTGEVGSYNSPLHF	TGTGCCAGCAGCCTTCAGACAGGGGAGGTGGGCTCCTATAATTCACCCCTCCACTTT	TRBD1	.	TRBV5-6	TRBJ1-6
CASTSSGTGPETQYF	TGTGCCAGTACCTCGTCCGGGACAGGGCCGGAGACCCAGTACTTC	TRBD1	.	TRBV19	TRBJ2-5
CASSGANTEAFF	TGTGCCAGCAGCGGCGCTAACACTGAAGCTTTCTTT	.	.	TRBV9	TRBJ1-1
CASSLTRDSPYEQYF	TGTGCCAGCAGCCTAACTCGGGACAGCCCCTACGAGCAGTACTTC	TRBD1	.	TRBV7-9	TRBJ2-7
CASSTYPRSGYTF	TGTGCCAGCAGCACCTATCCTAGATCAGGCTACACCTTC	.	.	TRBV7-8	TRBJ1-2
CSVETSQGAGEQFF	TGCAGCGTTGAAACCTCACAGGGGGCGGGTGAGCAGTTCTTC	TRBD1	.	TRBV29-1	TRBJ2-1
CASSGDRGRSGYTF	TGTGCCAGCAGCGGAGACAGGGGGCGAAGTGGCTACACCTTC	TRBD1	.	TRBV7-2	TRBJ1-2
CAWTPGAGGYEQYF	TGTGCCTGGACCCCCGGGGCAGGGGGCTACGAGCAGTACTTC	TRBD1	.	TRBV30	TRBJ2-7
CASSRSGQETQYF	TGTGCCAGCAGCCGGTCGGGCCAAGAGACCCAGTACTTC	.	.	TRBV7-2	TRBJ2-5
CAISRQELAYEQYF	TGTGCCATCAGCCGACAGGAATTAGCCTACGAGCAGTACTTC	.	.	TRBV10-3	TRBJ2-7
CASLRRVFSGNTIYF	TGTGCCAGCCTTCGGAGGGTTTTTTCTGGAAACACCATATATTTT	.	.	TRBV28	TRBJ1-3
CSVDRSNYGYTF	TGCAGCGTTGACAGGTCTAACTATGGCTACACCTTC	.	.	TRBV29-1	TRBJ1-2
CASSFGTGTEAFF	TGTGCCAGCAGCTTTGGGACGGGGACAGAAGCTTTCTTT	.	.	TRBV11-2	TRBJ1-1